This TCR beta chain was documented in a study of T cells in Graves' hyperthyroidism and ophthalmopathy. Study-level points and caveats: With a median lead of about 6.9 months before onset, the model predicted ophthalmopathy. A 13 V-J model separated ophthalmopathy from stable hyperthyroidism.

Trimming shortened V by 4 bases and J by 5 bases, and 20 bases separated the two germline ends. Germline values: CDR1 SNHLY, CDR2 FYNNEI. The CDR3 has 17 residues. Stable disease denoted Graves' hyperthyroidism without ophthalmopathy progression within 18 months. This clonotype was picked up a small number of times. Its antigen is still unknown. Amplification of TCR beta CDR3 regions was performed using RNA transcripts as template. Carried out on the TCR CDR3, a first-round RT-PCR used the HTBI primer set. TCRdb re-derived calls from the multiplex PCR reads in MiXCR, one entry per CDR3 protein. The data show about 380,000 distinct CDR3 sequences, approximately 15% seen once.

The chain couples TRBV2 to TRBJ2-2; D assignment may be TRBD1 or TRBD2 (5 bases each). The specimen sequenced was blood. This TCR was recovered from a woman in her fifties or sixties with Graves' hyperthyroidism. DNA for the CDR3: TGTGCCAGCAGTGGAAGAGGGGTAGCGACGAGGACCGGGGAGCTGTTTTTT. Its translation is CASSGRGVATRTGELFF.